Each of the 3 T cell receptor beta chains below was sequenced from the same sample in a study of cytomegalovirus exposure and HLA in healthy donors. PCR employed 60 Vbeta and 13 Jbeta primers. Some clones are missing from TCRdb's copy, which holds only in-frame ones; the method was immunoSEQ multiplex PCR. Counted here are 150,000 or so clones, 70% to 85% occurring once; the ten biggest clones make up over 2%. Material: PBMCs. The source of these receptors is a human donor in good health.

This clone was observed a few times. This sequence joins TRBV2 and TRBJ1-1; no firm D call. Germline CDR1 SNHLY, CDR2 FYNNEI. Trimming left V 3 bases short and J 1 base short, with 12 bases between. The CDR3 consists of 15 residues. The CDR3 loop is CASSDLGRANTEAFF. Here the CDR3 DNA reads TGTGCCAGCAGTGATCTTGGGCGGGCGAACACTGAAGCTTTCTTT.

V is TRBV7-3 and J is TRBJ2-3; maybe TRBD1 (5 bases). V shed 2 bases and J shed 3 bases, with 6 bases lying between them. CDR1 and CDR2 (germline): SGHTA, FQGTGA. This CDR3 region has 13 residues. The CDR3 DNA is TGTGCCAGCAGCTTACCAGGGACAGATACGCAGTATTTT. Translation gives CASSLPGTDTQYF. Complete variable domain (other parts from reference TRBV7-3 and TRBJ2-3): GAGVSQTPSNKVTEKGKYVELRCDPISGHTALYWYRQSLGQGPEFLIYFQGTGAADDSGLPNDRFFAVRPEGSVSTLKIQRTERGDSAVYLCASSLPGTDTQYFGPGTRLTVL.

The chain is built from TRBV2 and TRBJ2-5; unclear D gene. V was cut by 5 bases and J by 2 bases, with 9 bases left in between. This CDR3 region has 13 residues. Germline loops: CDR1 SNHLY, CDR2 FYNNEI. The CDR3 nucleotides read TGTGCCAGCAGTATCTCAGATCAAGAGACCCAGTACTTC. Translation: CASSISDQETQYF.